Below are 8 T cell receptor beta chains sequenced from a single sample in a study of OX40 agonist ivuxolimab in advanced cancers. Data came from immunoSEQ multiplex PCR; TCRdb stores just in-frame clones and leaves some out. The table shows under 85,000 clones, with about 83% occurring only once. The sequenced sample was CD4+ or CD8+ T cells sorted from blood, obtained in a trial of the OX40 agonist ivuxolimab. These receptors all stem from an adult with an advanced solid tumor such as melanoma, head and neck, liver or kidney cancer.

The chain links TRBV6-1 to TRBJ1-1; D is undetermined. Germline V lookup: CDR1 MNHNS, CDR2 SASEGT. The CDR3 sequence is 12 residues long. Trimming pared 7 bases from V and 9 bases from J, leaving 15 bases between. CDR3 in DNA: TGTGCCAGCACCCAGGAAAGCCCTCAAGCTTTCTTT. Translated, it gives CASTQESPQAFF.

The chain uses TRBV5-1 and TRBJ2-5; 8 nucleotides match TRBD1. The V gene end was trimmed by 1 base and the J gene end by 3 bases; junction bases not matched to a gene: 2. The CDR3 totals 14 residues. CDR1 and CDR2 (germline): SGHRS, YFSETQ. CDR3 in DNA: TGCGCCAGCAGCTTGTCACAGGGGGAAGAGACCCAGTACTTC. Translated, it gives CASSLSQGEETQYF.

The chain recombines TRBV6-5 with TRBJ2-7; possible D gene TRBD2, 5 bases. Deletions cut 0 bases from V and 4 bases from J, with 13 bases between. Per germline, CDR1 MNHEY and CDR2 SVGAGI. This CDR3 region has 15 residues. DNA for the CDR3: TGTGCCAGCAGTTACTCGAGACTAACGGGGTACGAGCAGTACTTC. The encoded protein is CASSYSRLTGYEQYF.

CDR3 in DNA: TGTGCCAGCAAGGACCGCTCTGGAAACACCATATATTTT. Amino acid sequence: CASKDRSGNTIYF. J is TRBJ1-3 and V is TRBV7-2, with D uncertain. CDR1 is SGHTA and CDR2 is FQGNSA in the germline V gene. The CDR3 runs 13 residues. V was cut by 7 bases and J by 0 bases, with 7 bases left in between.

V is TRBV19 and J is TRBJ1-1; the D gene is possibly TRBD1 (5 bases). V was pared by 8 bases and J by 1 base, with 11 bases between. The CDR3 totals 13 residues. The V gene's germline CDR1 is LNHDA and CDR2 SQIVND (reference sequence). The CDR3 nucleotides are TGTGCCAGTTTGAGGGGCAAGAACACTGAAGCTTTCTTT. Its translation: CASLRGKNTEAFF.

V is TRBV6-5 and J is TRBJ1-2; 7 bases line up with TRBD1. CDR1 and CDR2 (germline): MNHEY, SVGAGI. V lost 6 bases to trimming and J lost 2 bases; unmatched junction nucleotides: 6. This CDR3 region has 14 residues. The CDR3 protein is CASSRQGSNYGYTF. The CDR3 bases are TGTGCCAGCAGCAGACAGGGTTCAAACTATGGCTACACCTTC.

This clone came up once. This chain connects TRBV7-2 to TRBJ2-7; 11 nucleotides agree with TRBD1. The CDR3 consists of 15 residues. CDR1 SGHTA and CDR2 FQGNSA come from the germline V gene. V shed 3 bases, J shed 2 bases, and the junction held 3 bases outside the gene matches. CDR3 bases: TGTGCCAGCAGCTTCCAGGGACAGGGGGCCTACGAGCAGTACTTC. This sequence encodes CASSFQGQGAYEQYF.

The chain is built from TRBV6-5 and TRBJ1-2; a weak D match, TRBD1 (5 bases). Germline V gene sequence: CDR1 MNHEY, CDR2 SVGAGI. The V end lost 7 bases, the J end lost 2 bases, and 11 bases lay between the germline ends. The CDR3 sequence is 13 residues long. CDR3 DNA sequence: TGTGCCAGCAAACGGGACGGCAACTATGGCTACACCTTC. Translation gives CASKRDGNYGYTF.